A single sample is the source of the 26 T cell receptor beta chains below, sequenced in a study of molecular identifiers for immune sequencing clone quantification. TCRdb re-derived calls from the PCR reads in MiXCR, one entry per CDR3 protein. The sample carries 300,000 to 350,000 distinct CDR3 sequences, over 20% recorded once. The sequenced sample consisted of naive CD8+ T cells from blood, with Jurkat cell RNA spiked in. Subset given: FACS-sorted CD8+CD4-CCR7+CD45RA+ naive T cells. The receptors were gathered from a human donor in good health. Some libraries in this study had Jurkat cell RNA spiked in.

The chain uses TRBV4-3 and TRBJ2-2, with a weak D call TRBD1 (6 bases). Germline-derived CDR1 and CDR2 are LGHNA and YSLEER. Trimming stripped 1 base from V and 2 bases from J, with 8 bases between. This CDR3 is 15 amino acids long. CDR3: CASSQGTVNTGELFF. The DNA for the CDR3 is TGCGCCAGCAGCCAAGGGACAGTAAACACCGGGGAGCTGTTTTTT.

Comment on this clonotype: It may be a read error: a sequence one base away is much more abundant. The chain has TRBV29-1 and TRBJ2-1; either TRBD1 or TRBD2 may fit D (6 bases each). CDR1 is SQVTM, CDR2 ANQGSEA, per germline. This CDR3 comprises 14 residues. CDR3 sequence (DNA): TGCAGCGTGGGGGGCGGGGACTCCTACAATGGGCAGTTCTTC. Protein product: CSVGGGDSYNGQFF.

This clonotype was counted many times. The J gene is TRBJ2-7, the V gene TRBV4-1, with 12 bases fitting TRBD2. With V trimmed by 6 bases and J by 4 bases, 4 bases remained unmatched. Germline assignment: CDR1 MGHRA and CDR2 YSYEKL. CDR3 length: 14 amino acids. The DNA for the CDR3 is TGCGCCAGCAGTCGCGGGACTAGCGGGTACGAGCAGTACTTC. Its protein is CASSRGTSGYEQYF.

This clonotype was counted ten times or more. The chain uses TRBV20-1 and TRBJ2-1; D not resolved. Per germline, CDR1 DFQATT and CDR2 SNEGSKA (reference sequence). Trimming cost V 6 bases and J 4 bases, with 13 bases left between them. The CDR3 has 13 amino acids. CDR3 DNA: TGCAGTGCCGTCCTTGGTACGTACAATGAGCAGTTCTTC. Translating it yields CSAVLGTYNEQFF.

This clonotype was seen a single time. This clone may be a read error of a much larger clone one base away. V and J are TRBV20-1 and TRBJ1-1; TRBD1 matches at 10 bases. The V segment lost 7 bases and the J segment 4 bases; nucleotides outside the gene matches: 15. CDR3 size: 16 residues. Germline CDR1 DFQATT, CDR2 SNEGSKA (reference sequence). The chain's CDR3 is CSGGDRGLELLTEAFF. The CDR3 coding sequence is TGCAGTGGAGGGGACAGGGGCCTCGAATTACTCACTGAAGCTTTCTTT.

Concerning this clonotype: A much more abundant neighbour one base away suggests this may be a read error. The CDR3 region is CASSYSTQGDNNQPQHF. In nucleotides, the CDR3 is TGTGCCAGCAGTTACTCGACCCAGGGGGATAACAATCAGCCCCAGCATTTT. This chain joins TRBV6-2 or TRBV6-3 and TRBJ1-5; TRBD1 agrees at 7 bases. The CDR3 contains 17 residues. Germline CDR1 MNHEY, CDR2 SVGEGT. The V gene end was trimmed by 0 bases and the J gene end by 3 bases; junction bases not matched to a gene: 8.

The chain couples TRBV7-9 to TRBJ2-7; 7 nucleotides align to TRBD2. CDR1 is SEHNR and CDR2 is FQNEAQ in the germline V gene (reference sequence). The CDR3 is made up of 14 amino acids. With 5 bases clipped from V and 4 bases from J, the junction kept 8 bases outside the gene matches. The CDR3 DNA follows: TGTGCCAGCAGCCCCCTAGCGGAGGATTACGAGCAGTACTTC. It translates to CASSPLAEDYEQYF.

This clonotype has at least ten counts. The rearrangement links TRBV7-9 to TRBJ2-2; D may be TRBD1 or TRBD2 (5 bases each). The CDR3 has 14 amino acids. V was pared by 4 bases and J by 2 bases, with 8 bases between. CDR1 and CDR2 (germline): SEHNR, FQNEAQ (reference sequence). The CDR3 region is CASSSWDNTGELFF. CDR3 nucleotides: TGTGCCAGCAGCTCATGGGACAACACCGGGGAGCTGTTTTTT.

This clonotype was counted at least ten times. The V call is TRBV4-1, the J call TRBJ1-2; D uncertain. Germline CDR1 reads MGHRA; CDR2 reads YSYEKL. The germline V and J ends were trimmed by 0 bases and 2 bases, with 16 bases remaining between them. This CDR3 has 17 residues. The CDR3 loop is CASSQEAVYLGNYGYTF. CDR3 DNA sequence: TGCGCCAGCAGCCAAGAGGCGGTCTATCTGGGAAACTATGGCTACACCTTC.

The CDR3 protein is CASSIGTLSSEKLFF. CDR3 DNA: TGTGCCAGCAGCATCGGGACCCTGAGTAGTGAAAAACTGTTTTTT. This rearrangement joins TRBV13 to TRBJ1-4, with a tentative D call TRBD1 (5 bases). The CDR3 sequence is 15 residues long. Germline CDR1 reads PRHDT; CDR2 reads FYEKMQ (reference sequence). V was clipped by 5 bases and J by 7 bases, with 17 bases between them.

The table lists this clonotype with many counts. The chain is built from TRBV12-3 or TRBV12-4 and TRBJ1-4; D is perhaps TRBD1 (5 bases). This CDR3 comprises 16 residues. V was trimmed by 6 bases and J by 6 bases, leaving 20 bases between them. CDR3 in DNA: TGTGCCAGCAGCCGCTCCGGGGGGGGTAATTATGAAAAACTGTTTTTT. This gives the protein CASSRSGGGNYEKLFF.

A note on this clonotype: A much larger clone lies a single base off, so this may be a read error. The rearrangement uses TRBV12-3 or TRBV12-4 and TRBJ2-7, with TRBD2 matching over 7 bases. J gave up 4 bases and V 6 bases, and 9 bases lay outside the gene matches. CDR3 length: 14 residues. CDR3 amino acids: CASSGSGIFYEQYF. The DNA for the CDR3 is TGTGCCAGCAGCGGCAGCGGGATTTTTTACGAGCAGTACTTC.

This clonotype has at least ten counts. The V gene is TRBV5-1, the J gene TRBJ1-1; weak D call: TRBD1 (5 bases). The V end lost 0 bases, the J end lost 3 bases, and 18 bases lay between the germline ends. CDR1 is SGHRS, CDR2 YFSETQ, per germline. This CDR3 has 17 residues. The CDR3 region has the DNA TGCGCCAGCAGCTTGGGTTTTGACGGGACCCAGGACACTGAAGCTTTCTTT. It codes for CASSLGFDGTQDTEAFF.

Concerning this clonotype itself: At one boundary the junction diverges from the germline segment, which might be a read error. The rearrangement joins TRBV27 to TRBJ1-5; D may be TRBD1 (6 bases). From germline, CDR1 is MNHEY and CDR2 SMNVEV (reference sequence). The CDR3 covers 17 residues. The CDR3 DNA is TGTGCCAGCAGTCCAACCGGGGGCGGGGCTAGCAATCGGCCCCAGCATTTT. Translated: CASSPTGGGASNRPQHF.

The J gene is TRBJ2-7, the V gene TRBV2; D is uncertain. Germline CDR1 is SNHLY and CDR2 is FYNNEI. Trimming removed 6 bases at V and 4 bases at J, with 13 bases between. The CDR3 loop spans 13 amino acids. CDR3 amino acids: CASSRRVGYEQYF. CDR3 sequence (DNA): TGTGCCAGCAGCCGTCGCGTTGGTTACGAGCAGTACTTC. Filled out from reference TRBV2 and TRBJ2-7, the complete variable domain reads EPEVTQTPSHQVTQMGQEVILRCVPISNHLYFYWYRQILGQKVEFLVSFYNNEISEKSEIFDDQFSVERPDGSNFTLKIRSTKLEDSAMYFCASSRRVGYEQYFGPGTRLTVT.

This clonotype was seen a handful of times. V and J are TRBV6-2 or TRBV6-3 and TRBJ2-1; D ambiguous. CDR3 length: 13 residues. V was cut by 4 bases and J by 2 bases, with 6 bases left in between. Germline CDR1 reads MNHEY; CDR2 reads SVGEGT. For the CDR3, the DNA is TGTGCCAGCAGTTCTGCCACCTACAATGAGCAGTTCTTC. Protein: CASSSATYNEQFF.

This clonotype was counted many times. CDR3 nucleotide sequence: TGTGCCACCTCCGCCATTGGAGCCCCCTACGAGCAGTACTTC. Translating it yields CATSAIGAPYEQYF. The rearrangement uses TRBV12-3 or TRBV12-4 and TRBJ2-7; D ambiguous. Trimming took off 10 bases at V and 2 bases at J, with 18 bases between the two ends. The CDR3 consists of 14 residues.

V and J are TRBV14 and TRBJ2-7, with TRBD2 as a possible D gene (5 bases). The germline V gene encodes CDR1 SGHDN and CDR2 FVKESK. The CDR3 loop spans 16 amino acids. Trimming shortened V by 0 bases and J by 3 bases, and 15 bases separated the two germline ends. In DNA, the CDR3 is TGTGCCAGCAGCCAAGATTACCCTAGCAGGAGCTACGAGCAGTACTTC. It is translated as CASSQDYPSRSYEQYF.

The gene calls are TRBV20-1 and TRBJ2-5; 12 bases agree with TRBD2. Per the germline V gene, CDR1 is DFQATT and CDR2 is SNEGSKA (reference sequence). CDR3 length equals 15 residues. Losses at the gene ends were 4 bases for V and 1 base for J; bases not matched to a gene: 4. CDR3 DNA: TGCAGTGCTACGACTAGCGGGGGACTCCAAGAGACCCAGTACTTC. Its protein is CSATTSGGLQETQYF.

The V gene is TRBV6-5, the J gene TRBJ2-3, with D perhaps matching TRBD1 or TRBD2 (5 bases each). Germline assignment: CDR1 MNHEY and CDR2 SVGAGI. Trimming removed 6 bases from V and 5 bases from J, with 15 bases in between. The CDR3 totals 14 residues. CDR3 DNA sequence: TGTGCCAGCAGACCCGGGACCTCGGGAGATACGCAGTATTTT. Its protein product is CASRPGTSGDTQYF.

This clonotype came up many times. The CDR3 sequence is CSVVAGSTEAFF. The CDR3 nucleotides are TGCAGCGTTGTAGCAGGGAGCACTGAAGCTTTCTTT. The chain recombines TRBV29-1 with TRBJ1-1, with D perhaps TRBD1 (5 bases). The CDR3 has 12 amino acids. Germline V gives CDR1 SQVTM, CDR2 ANQGSEA. The V and J ends lost 4 bases and 4 bases respectively, with 10 bases between them.

This clonotype was recorded at least ten times. The gene calls are TRBV27 and TRBJ1-2; 7 positions agree with TRBD1. V shed 2 bases and J 4 bases; nucleotides not matched to a gene: 7. The CDR3 contains 15 residues. Germline V gene lookup returns CDR1 MNHEY and CDR2 SMNVEV (reference sequence). As DNA, the CDR3 is TGTGCCAGCAGTTTAGCCGGACAGGCCCTCTATGGCTACACCTTC. Encoded protein: CASSLAGQALYGYTF.

Comments on this clonotype: A much larger clone lies one base from this, so it may be a read error. The CDR3 DNA reads as TGTGCCAGCAGCCAGACATCGTCAGGAGTTAACACTGAAGCTTTCTTT. This gives the protein CASSQTSSGVNTEAFF. The chain couples TRBV7-6 to TRBJ1-1; unclear D gene. The CDR3 runs to 16 residues. Germline CDR1 reads SGHVS; CDR2 reads FNYEAQ. Between the trimmed V and J ends, which lost 5 bases and 2 bases, there was a span of 18 bases.

This clonotype was detected many times. One end of the junction is discordant with germline, which a read error may explain. The rearrangement uses TRBV9 and TRBJ1-1; D gene unclear. The CDR3 contains 17 residues. The germline V gene has CDR1 SGDLS and CDR2 YYNGEE. The CDR3 DNA reads as TGTGCCAGCAGCGAGGCCCCCAACAGTCCACTGATCCCTGAAGCCTTCTTT. It yields the protein CASSEAPNSPLIPEAFF.

V is TRBV12-3 or TRBV12-4 and J is TRBJ1-1; no definite D call. V lost 3 bases and J lost 1, with 6 bases in between. The CDR3 spans 13 residues. The CDR3 sequence is CASSFVRNTEAFF. In DNA, the CDR3 is TGTGCCAGCAGTTTCGTCCGGAACACTGAAGCTTTCTTT.

This clonotype was picked up a small number of times. The chain recombines TRBV7-3 with TRBJ2-3; D may be TRBD2 (5 bases). The CDR3 runs 17 residues. CDR1 and CDR2 from the germline V gene are SGHTA and FQGTGA. The V end lost 1 base, the J end lost 4 bases, and 18 bases lay between the germline ends. The CDR3 reads CASSLIGGHPSSDTQYF. The DNA of the CDR3 is TGTGCCAGCAGCTTAATAGGAGGTCACCCCTCTTCAGATACGCAGTATTTT.